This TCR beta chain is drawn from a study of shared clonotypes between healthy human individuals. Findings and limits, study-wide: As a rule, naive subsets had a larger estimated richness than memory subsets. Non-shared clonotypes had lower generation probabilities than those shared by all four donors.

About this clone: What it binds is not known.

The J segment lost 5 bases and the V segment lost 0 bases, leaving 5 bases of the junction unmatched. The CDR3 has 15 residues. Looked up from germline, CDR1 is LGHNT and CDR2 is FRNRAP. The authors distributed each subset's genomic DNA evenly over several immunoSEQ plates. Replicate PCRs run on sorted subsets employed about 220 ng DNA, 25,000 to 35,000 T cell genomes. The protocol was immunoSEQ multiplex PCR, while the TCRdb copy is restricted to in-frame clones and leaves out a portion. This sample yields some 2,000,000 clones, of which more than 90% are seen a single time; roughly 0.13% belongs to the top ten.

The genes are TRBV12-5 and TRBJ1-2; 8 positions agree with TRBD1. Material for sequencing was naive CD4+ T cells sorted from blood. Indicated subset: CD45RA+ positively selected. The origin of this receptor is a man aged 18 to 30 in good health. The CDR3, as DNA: TGTGCTAGTGGTTTGGTAGCCGGGACAGGATATGGCTACACCTTC. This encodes CASGLVAGTGYGYTF.